This T cell receptor (beta chain) was captured in a study of shared clonotypes between healthy human individuals. CD45RO-negative, CCR7-selected cells formed the naive CD8 fraction, which excluded terminally differentiated effector memory CD45RA+ cells. Produced via immunoSEQ multiplex PCR; TCRdb's table is partial and in-frame only. The data hold approximately 720,000 clones, with about 92% observed a single time. The sample was naive CD8+ T cells sorted from blood. This TCR was sampled from a man aged 25 to 45 in good health.

The CDR3 DNA follows: TGTGCCAGTTGGACAGGGGGCCACGAGCAGTACTTC. Amino acid sequence: CASWTGGHEQYF. The rearrangement uses TRBV5-5 and TRBJ2-7, with 11 positions matching TRBD1. Trimming cost V 8 bases and J 5 bases; bases outside gene matches: 3. In germline, CDR1 is SGHKS, CDR2 YYEKEE (reference sequence). The CDR3 runs 12 residues.